This T cell receptor (beta chain) was sequenced during a study of regulatory T cells in long-lasting Graves disease. Study observations and caveats: Persistent patients shared more public clonotypes (2,741) than newly diagnosed patients (around 910).

The time point is: persistent/refractory GD, antithyroid drugs over 5 years with positive TRAb. The TCR library used RNA extracted from PBMCs. This clonotype was counted at least ten times. Its antigen remains unidentified. Construction of TCR beta libraries relied on iRepertoire HTBI primers and on Arm-PCR targeting CDR3 regions. MiXCR, run by TCRdb on the multiplex PCR reads, gives a single entry per CDR3 protein. The sample holds about 470,000 distinct CDR3 sequences, less than 25% seen once. With 8 bases clipped from V and 0 bases from J, the junction kept 1 base outside the gene matches. The CDR3 is 14 residues long. Germline-derived CDR1 and CDR2 are ENHRY and SYGVKD.

The rearrangement links TRBV10-3 to TRBJ2-2, with 9 bases lining up with TRBD1. The TCR comes from a female donor with Graves disease. Sequencing was performed on peripheral blood mononuclear cells (PBMCs), taken when the disease was refractory, from a patient treated with antithyroid drugs. The CDR3 region is CAIRQGANTGELFF. CDR3 DNA: TGTGCCATCCGACAGGGGGCGAACACCGGGGAGCTGTTTTTT.